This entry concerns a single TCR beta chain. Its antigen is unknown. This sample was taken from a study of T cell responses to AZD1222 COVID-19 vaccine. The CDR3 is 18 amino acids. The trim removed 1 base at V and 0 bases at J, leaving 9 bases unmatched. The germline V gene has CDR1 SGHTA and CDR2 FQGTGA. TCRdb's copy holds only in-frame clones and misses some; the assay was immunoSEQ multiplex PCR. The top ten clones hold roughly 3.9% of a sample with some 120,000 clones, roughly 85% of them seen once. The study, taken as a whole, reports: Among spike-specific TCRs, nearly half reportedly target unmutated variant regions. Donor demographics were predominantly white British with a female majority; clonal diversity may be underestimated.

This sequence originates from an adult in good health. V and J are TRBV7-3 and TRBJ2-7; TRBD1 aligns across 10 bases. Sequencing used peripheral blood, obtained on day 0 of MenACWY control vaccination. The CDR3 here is CASSLRGRRDRGSYEQYF. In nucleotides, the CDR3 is TGTGCCAGCAGCTTAAGGGGCCGTAGGGACAGGGGCTCCTACGAGCAGTACTTC.